This T cell receptor beta chain was observed in a study of blood T cell repertoires in COVID-19. Using immunoSEQ multiplex PCR, the repertoire was profiled, and TCRdb retains in-frame clones only, with some absent. The sample has 80,000 to 100,000 clones, over 90% seen once. This clone was detected once. This clonotype was sampled from a human donor with active COVID-19. The donor label of this sample is uncertain. Material: peripheral blood.

CDR3 loop: CASSLTANYGYTF. The CDR3 DNA reads TGTGCCAGCAGCTTGACAGCTAACTATGGCTACACCTTC. The chain employs TRBV5-4 and TRBJ1-2, with no clear D. CDR3 length: 13 residues. Trimming took off 1 base at V and 0 bases at J, with 4 bases between the two ends. Per germline, CDR1 SGHNT and CDR2 YYREEE (reference sequence).